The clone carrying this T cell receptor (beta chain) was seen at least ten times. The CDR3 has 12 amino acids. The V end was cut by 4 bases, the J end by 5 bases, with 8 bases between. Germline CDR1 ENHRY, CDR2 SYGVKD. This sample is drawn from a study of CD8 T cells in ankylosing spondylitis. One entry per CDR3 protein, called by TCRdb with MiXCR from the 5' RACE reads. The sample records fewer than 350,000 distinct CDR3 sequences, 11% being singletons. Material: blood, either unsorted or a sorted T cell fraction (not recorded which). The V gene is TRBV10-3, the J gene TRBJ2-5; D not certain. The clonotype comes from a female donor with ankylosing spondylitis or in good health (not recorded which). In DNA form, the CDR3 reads TGTGCCATCAGTGTTGGTGGGGAGACCCAGTACTTC. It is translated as CAISVGGETQYF.